This T cell receptor beta chain was captured in a study of cytomegalovirus exposure and HLA in healthy donors. Concerning this clone: The target antigen is unknown.

A multiplex PCR was run with 60 Vbeta primers and 13 Jbeta primers. Method: immunoSEQ multiplex PCR; TCRdb's copy keeps in-frame clones and lacks some. The sample yields some 150,000 clones, around 78% seen once. The study, taken as a whole, reports: TCR beta V segments were, for the most part, productive about 87% or about 30% of the time in an earlier analysis. Later, an analysis showed that TCR beta chains associated with HLA were more clonally expanded than others that were equally common.

V was pared by 1 base and J by 4 bases, with 1 base of the junction left unmatched. This CDR3 has 14 residues. The germline V gene has CDR1 SEHNR and CDR2 FQNEAQ (reference sequence). The material sequenced was PBMCs. The chain is built from TRBV7-9 and TRBJ2-5, with 9 bases aligning to TRBD1. This TCR was sampled from a young woman in good health and CMV-seropositive. CDR3 DNA sequence: TGTGCCAGCAGCTTAGGACAGGGGGTAGAGACCCAGTACTTC. This encodes CASSLGQGVETQYF.